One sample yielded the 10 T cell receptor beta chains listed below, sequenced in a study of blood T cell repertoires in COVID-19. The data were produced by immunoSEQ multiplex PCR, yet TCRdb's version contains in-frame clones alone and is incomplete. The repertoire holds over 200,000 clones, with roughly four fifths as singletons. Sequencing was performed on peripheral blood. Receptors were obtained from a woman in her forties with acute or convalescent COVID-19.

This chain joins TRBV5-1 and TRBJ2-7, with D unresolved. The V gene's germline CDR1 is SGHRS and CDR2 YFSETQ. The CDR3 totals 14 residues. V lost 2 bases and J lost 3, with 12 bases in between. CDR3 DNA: TGCGCCAGCAGCTTAAAGGATTCGGGCTACGAGCAGTACTTC. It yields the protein CASSLKDSGYEQYF. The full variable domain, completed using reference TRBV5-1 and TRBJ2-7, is KAGVTQTPRYLIKTRGQQVTLSCSPISGHRSVSWYQQTPGQGLQFLFEYFSETQRNKGNFPGRFSGRQFSNSRSEMNVSTLELGDSALYLCASSLKDSGYEQYFGPGTRLTVT.

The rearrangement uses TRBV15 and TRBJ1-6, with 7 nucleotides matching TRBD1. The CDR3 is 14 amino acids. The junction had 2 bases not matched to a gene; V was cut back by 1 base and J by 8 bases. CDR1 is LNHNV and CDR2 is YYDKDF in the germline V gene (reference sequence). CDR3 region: CATSRGDRDSPLHF. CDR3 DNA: TGTGCCACCAGCAGAGGGGACAGAGATTCACCCCTCCACTTT.

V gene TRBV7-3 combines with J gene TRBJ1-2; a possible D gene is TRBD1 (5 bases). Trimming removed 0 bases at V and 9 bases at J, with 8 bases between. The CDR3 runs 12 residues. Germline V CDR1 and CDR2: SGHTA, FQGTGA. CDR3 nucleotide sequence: TGTGCCAGCAGCTTAACTCAGGGAAGCTACACCTTC. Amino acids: CASSLTQGSYTF.

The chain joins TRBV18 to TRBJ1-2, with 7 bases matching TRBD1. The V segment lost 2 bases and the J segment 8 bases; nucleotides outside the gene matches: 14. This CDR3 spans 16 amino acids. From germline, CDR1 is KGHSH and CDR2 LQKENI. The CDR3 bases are TGTGCCAGCTCACCAGATTCGAGGGGGCAGATTTCGGGCTACACCTTC. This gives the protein CASSPDSRGQISGYTF.

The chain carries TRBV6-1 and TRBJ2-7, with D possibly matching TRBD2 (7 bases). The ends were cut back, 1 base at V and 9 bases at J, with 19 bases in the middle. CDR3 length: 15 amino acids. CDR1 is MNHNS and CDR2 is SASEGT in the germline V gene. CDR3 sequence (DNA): TGTGCCAGCAGTGAAGGGAGGGGGGGCGGTATCCGGCAGTACTTC. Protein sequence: CASSEGRGGGIRQYF.

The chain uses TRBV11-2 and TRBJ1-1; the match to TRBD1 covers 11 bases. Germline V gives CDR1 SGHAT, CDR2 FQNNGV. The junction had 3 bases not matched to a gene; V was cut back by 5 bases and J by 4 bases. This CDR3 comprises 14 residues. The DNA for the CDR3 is TGTGCCAGCAGCCTCGGACAGGGGGCCACTGAAGCTTTCTTT. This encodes CASSLGQGATEAFF.

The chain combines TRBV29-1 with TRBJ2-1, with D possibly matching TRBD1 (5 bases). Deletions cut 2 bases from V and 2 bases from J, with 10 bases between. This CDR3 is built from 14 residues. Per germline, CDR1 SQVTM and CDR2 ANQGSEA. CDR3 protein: CSVEKGLTYNEQFF. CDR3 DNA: TGCAGCGTTGAAAAGGGGTTGACCTACAATGAGCAGTTCTTC.

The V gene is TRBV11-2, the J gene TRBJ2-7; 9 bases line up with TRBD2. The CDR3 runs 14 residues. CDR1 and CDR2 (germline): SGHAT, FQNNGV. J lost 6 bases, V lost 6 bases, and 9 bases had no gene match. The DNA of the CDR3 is TGTGCCAGCAGGACCTTAGCGGGAGCTGTCGAGCAGTACTTC. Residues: CASRTLAGAVEQYF.

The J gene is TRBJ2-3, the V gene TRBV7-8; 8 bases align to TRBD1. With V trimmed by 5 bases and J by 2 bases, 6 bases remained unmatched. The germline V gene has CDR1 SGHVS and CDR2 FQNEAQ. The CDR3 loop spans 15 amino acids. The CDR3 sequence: CASSPGTGFTDTQYF. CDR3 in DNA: TGTGCCAGCAGCCCCGGGACAGGATTCACAGATACGCAGTATTTT.

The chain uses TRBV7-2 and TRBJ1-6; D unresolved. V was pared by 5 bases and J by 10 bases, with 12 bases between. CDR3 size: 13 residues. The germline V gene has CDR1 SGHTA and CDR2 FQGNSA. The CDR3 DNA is TGTGCCAGCAGCCCGTCACGGGGATCACCCCTCCACTTT. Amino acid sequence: CASSPSRGSPLHF.